This TCR beta chain is drawn from a study of shared clonotypes between healthy human individuals. Study details: Per donor, CD8 memory used one plate, CD8 naive used two, CD4 memory used three and CD4 naive used three.

Profiled with immunoSEQ multiplex PCR; TCRdb holds only in-frame clones, not every one. The sample carries approximately 840,000 clones, about 96% recorded once. CD45RO-negative cells were positively selected for CCR7, leaving out terminally differentiated effector memory CD45RA+ cells. Whole-study findings and limits: Lower generation probabilities were found for non-shared clonotypes than for those shared by all four donors. Rarefaction analysis demonstrated incomplete sorted-subset sequencing notwithstanding large depth. What limited the represented genetic and exposure-history diversity was the small number of donors.

CDR3 length equals 14 residues. With respect to this clone: Antigen specificity is unknown.

The sample taken for sequencing was naive CD8+ T cells sorted from blood. The rearrangement uses TRBV21-1 and TRBJ2-5; whether TRBD2, the table's D call, matches the DNA was not checked. TRBV21-1 is annotated as a pseudogene. The sequence was obtained from a man aged 25 to 40 in good health. The CDR3: CASSKWGGWETQYF. The CDR3 DNA reads TGTGCCAGCAGCAAATGGGGGGGATGGGAGACCCAGTACTTC.